This T cell receptor beta chain was captured in a study of blood T cell repertoires in COVID-19. Looking at the study overall: The samples span acute and convalescent COVID-19 from the United States, Italy and Spain. T cells, B-cell-depleted T cells, or PBMCs provided the cDNA or gDNA that served as material.

In the authors' workflow: Reference gene primers were amplified, and this amplification served to estimate nucleated cell counts. TCRdb's copy holds only in-frame clones and misses some; the assay was immunoSEQ multiplex PCR. The D gene and trimming were derived from the DNA, and the V and J assignments and clone size from that table. The sample lists 65,000 to 80,000 clones, more than 90% seen once, with roughly a tenth in the top ten. Germline-derived CDR1 and CDR2 are MGHRA and YSYEKL. Trimming removed 1 base from V and 3 bases from J; junction bases left unmatched: 8. The CDR3 is made up of 17 amino acids.

The gene calls are TRBV4-1 and TRBJ2-7; 11 nucleotides match TRBD2. The receptor comes from a human donor in a cohort sampled during active COVID-19. Sequencing was carried out using peripheral blood. The DNA for the CDR3 is TGCGCCAGCAGCCAAGTGTGGGAGACTAGCGGGAACTACGAGCAGTACTTC. Its translation is CASSQVWETSGNYEQYF.